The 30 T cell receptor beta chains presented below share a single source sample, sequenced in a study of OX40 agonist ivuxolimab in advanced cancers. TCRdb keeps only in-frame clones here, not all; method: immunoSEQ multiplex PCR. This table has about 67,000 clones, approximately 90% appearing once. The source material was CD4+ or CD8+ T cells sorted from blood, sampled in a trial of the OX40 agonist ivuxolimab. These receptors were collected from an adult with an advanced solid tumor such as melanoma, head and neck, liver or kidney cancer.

The CDR3 here is CASSVGTSGSYEQYF. CDR3 sequence (DNA): TGTGCCAGCAGTGTCGGGACTAGCGGGAGCTACGAGCAGTACTTC. The V and J genes are TRBV2 and TRBJ2-7; the match to TRBD2 covers 14 bases. The junction had 2 bases not matched to a gene; V was cut back by 4 bases and J by 3 bases. The CDR3 is 15 amino acids. The germline V gene encodes CDR1 SNHLY and CDR2 FYNNEI.

The CDR3 loop reads CASSEDWTSFNEQFF. CDR3 DNA: TGTGCCAGCAGTGAGGACTGGACGTCTTTCAATGAGCAGTTCTTC. The chain is built from TRBV25-1 and TRBJ2-1; maybe TRBD2 (5 bases). Germline CDR1 reads MGHDK; CDR2 reads SYGVNS. V lost 3 bases to trimming and J lost 6 bases, with 15 bases between them. The CDR3 contains 15 residues.

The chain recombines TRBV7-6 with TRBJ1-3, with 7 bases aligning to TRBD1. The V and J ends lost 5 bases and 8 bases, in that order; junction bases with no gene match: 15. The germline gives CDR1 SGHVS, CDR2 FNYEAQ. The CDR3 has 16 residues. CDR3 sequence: CASSLGTADSADTIYF. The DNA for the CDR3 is TGTGCCAGCAGCCTTGGGACAGCCGACTCGGCAGACACCATATATTTT.

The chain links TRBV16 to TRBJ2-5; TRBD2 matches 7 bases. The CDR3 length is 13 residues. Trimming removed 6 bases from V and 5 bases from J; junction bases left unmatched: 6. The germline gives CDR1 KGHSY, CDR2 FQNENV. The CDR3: CASSHTSDETQYF. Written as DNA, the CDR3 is TGTGCCAGCAGTCACACTAGCGACGAGACCCAGTACTTC.

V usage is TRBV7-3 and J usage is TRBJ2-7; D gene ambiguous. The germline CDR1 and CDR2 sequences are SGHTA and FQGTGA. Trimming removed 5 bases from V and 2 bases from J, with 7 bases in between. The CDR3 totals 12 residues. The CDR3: CASSPGPYEQYF. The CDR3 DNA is TGTGCCAGCAGCCCCGGACCCTACGAGCAGTACTTC.

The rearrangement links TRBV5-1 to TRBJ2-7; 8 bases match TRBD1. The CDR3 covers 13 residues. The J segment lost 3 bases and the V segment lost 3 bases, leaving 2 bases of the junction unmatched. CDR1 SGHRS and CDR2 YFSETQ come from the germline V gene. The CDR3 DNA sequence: TGCGCCAGCAGCTCTGGGACAGGCTACGAGCAGTACTTC. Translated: CASSSGTGYEQYF.

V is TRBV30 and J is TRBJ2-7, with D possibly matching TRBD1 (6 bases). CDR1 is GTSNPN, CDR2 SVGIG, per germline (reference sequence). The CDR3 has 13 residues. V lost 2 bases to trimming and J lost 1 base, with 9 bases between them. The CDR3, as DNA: TGTGCCTGGAGTTCGGACAGATCCTACGAGCAGTACTTC. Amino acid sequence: CAWSSDRSYEQYF.

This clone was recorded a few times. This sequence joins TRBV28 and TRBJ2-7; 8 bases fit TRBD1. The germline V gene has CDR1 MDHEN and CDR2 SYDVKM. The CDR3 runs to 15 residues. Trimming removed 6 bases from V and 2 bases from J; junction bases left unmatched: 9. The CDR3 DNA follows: TGTGCCAGCAGCCGTACAGGGGGAGGACCCTACGAGCAGTACTTC. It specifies CASSRTGGGPYEQYF.

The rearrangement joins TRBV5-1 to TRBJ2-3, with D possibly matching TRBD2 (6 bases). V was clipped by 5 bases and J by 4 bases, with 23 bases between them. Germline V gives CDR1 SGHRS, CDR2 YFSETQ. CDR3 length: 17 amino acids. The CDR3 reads CASSPLGGGYDSDTQYF. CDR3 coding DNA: TGCGCCAGCAGTCCCCTGGGAGGTGGATACGATTCAGATACGCAGTATTTT.

CDR3 nucleotides: TGTGCCAGTAGTGGACCAGGGTTGAACACTGAAGCTTTCTTT. As protein: CASSGPGLNTEAFF. The chain joins TRBV19 to TRBJ1-1; possibly TRBD1 for D (5 bases). The CDR3 is made up of 14 amino acids. Per germline, CDR1 LNHDA and CDR2 SQIVND (reference sequence). The V end was cut by 5 bases, the J end by 0 bases, with 10 bases between.

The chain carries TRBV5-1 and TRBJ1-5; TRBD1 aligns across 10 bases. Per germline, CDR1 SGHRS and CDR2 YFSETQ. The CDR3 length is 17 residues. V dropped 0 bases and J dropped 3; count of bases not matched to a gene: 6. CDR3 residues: CASSLGTGQGFNQPQHF. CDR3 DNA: TGCGCCAGCAGCTTGGGGACGGGACAGGGGTTCAATCAGCCCCAGCATTTT.

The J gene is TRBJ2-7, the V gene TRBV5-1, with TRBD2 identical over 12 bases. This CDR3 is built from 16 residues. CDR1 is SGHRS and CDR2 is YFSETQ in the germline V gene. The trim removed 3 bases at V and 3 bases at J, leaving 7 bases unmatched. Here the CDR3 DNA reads TGCGCCAGCAGCTCAGGACTAGCGGGACTCTACTACGAGCAGTACTTC. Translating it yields CASSSGLAGLYYEQYF.

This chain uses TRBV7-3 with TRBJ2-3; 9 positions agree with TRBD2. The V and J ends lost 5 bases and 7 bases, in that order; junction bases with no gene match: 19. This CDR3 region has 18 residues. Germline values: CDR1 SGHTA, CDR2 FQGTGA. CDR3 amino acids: CASSPGSLPSGVPNTQYF. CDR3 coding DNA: TGTGCCAGCAGCCCCGGGAGCCTACCTAGCGGGGTACCGAATACGCAGTATTTT.

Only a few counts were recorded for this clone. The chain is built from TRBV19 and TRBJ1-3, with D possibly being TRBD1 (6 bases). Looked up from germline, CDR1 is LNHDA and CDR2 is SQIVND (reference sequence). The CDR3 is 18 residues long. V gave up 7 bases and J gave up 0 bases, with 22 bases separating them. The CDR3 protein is CASNKGGVGRSSGNTIYF. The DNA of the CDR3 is TGTGCCAGTAATAAAGGGGGAGTCGGGAGGAGCTCTGGAAACACCATATATTTT.

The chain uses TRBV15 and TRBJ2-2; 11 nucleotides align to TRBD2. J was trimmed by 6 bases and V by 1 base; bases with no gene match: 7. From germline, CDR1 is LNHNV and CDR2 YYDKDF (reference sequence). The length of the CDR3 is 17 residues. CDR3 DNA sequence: TGTGCCACCAGCAGAGGCCGAACTAGCGGGAGTTCCGGGGAGCTGTTTTTT. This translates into CATSRGRTSGSSGELFF.

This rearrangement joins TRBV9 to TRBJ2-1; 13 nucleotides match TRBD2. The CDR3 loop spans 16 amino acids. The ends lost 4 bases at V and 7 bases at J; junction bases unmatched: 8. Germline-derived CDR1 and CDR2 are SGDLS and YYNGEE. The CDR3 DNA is TGTGCCAGCAGCTCGCGACTAGCGGGAGGACAGAATGAGCAGTTCTTC. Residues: CASSSRLAGGQNEQFF.

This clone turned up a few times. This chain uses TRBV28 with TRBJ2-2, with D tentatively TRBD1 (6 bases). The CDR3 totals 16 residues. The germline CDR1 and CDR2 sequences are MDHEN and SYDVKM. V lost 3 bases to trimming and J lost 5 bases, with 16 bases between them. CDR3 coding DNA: TGTGCCAGCAGTTTCGTGGACAGCCCCTTTACCGGGGAGCTGTTTTTT. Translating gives CASSFVDSPFTGELFF.

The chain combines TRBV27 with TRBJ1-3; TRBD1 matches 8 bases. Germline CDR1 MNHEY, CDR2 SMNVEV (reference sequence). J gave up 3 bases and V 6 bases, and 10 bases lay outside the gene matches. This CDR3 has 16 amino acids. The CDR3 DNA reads TGTGCCAGCAGACCCTCCCCAGGGGGCGGTGGAAACACCATATATTTT. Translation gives CASRPSPGGGGNTIYF.

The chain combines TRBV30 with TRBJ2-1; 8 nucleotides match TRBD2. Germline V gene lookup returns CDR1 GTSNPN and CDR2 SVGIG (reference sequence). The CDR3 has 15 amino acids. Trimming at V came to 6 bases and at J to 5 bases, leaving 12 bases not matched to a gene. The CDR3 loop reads CACSRAGGRNNEQFF. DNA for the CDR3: TGTGCCTGTTCGCGTGCGGGAGGCCGCAACAATGAGCAGTTCTTC.

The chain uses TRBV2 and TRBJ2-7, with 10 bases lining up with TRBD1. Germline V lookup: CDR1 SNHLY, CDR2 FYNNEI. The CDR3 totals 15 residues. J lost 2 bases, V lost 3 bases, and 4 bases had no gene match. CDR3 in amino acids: CASSEPGTGAYEQYF. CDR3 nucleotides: TGTGCCAGCAGTGAGCCCGGGACAGGGGCCTACGAGCAGTACTTC.

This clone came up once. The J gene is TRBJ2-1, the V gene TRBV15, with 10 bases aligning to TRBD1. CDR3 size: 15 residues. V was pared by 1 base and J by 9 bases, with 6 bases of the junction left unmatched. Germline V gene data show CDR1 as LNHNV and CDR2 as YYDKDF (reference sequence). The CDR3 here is CATSRAGTGAGEQFF. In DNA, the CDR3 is TGTGCCACCAGCAGAGCCGGGACAGGGGCAGGTGAGCAGTTCTTC.

The CDR3 reads CASSSDGRQSYEQYF. The CDR3 DNA follows: TGCGCCAGCAGCTCGGACGGGCGACAGTCCTACGAGCAGTACTTC. V is TRBV5-1 and J is TRBJ2-7, with a possible D match to TRBD1 (5 bases). CDR3 length: 15 residues. V lost 3 bases and J lost 1, with 14 bases in between. Per the germline V gene, CDR1 is SGHRS and CDR2 is YFSETQ.

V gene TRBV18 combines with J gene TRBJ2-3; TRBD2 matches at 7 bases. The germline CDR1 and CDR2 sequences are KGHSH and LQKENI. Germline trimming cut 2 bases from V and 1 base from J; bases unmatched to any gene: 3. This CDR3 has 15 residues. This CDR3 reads CASSPGLGGTDTQYF. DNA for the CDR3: TGTGCCAGCTCACCAGGACTAGGCGGCACAGATACGCAGTATTTT.

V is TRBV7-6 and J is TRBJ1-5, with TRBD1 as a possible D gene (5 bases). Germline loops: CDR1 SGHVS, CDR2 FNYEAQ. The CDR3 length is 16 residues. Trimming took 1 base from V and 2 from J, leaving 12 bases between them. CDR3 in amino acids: CASSLGGGAGNQPQHF. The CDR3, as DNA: TGTGCCAGCAGCTTAGGGGGGGGAGCGGGCAATCAGCCCCAGCATTTT. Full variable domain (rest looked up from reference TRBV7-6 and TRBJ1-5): GAGVSQSPRYKVTKRGQDVALRCDPISGHVSLYWYRQALGQGPEFLTYFNYEAQQDKSGLPNDRFSAERPEGSISTLTIQRTEQRDSAMYRCASSLGGGAGNQPQHFGDGTRLSIL.

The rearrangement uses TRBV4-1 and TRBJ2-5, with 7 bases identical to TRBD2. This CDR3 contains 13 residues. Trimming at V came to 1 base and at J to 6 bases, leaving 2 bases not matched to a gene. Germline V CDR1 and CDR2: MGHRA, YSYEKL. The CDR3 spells CASSQVGGQTQYF. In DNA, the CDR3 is TGCGCCAGCAGCCAAGTGGGAGGGCAGACCCAGTACTTC.

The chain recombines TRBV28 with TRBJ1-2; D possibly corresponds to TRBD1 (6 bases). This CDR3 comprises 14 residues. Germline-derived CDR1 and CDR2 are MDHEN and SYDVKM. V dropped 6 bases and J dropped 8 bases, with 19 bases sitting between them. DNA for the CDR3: TGTGCCAGCAGAACCCACAGGGAGGGAGAGGGCTACACCTTC. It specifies CASRTHREGEGYTF.

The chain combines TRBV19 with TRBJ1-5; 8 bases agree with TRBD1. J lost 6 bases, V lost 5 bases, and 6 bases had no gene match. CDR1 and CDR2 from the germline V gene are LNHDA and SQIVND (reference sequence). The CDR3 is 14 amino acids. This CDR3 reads CASSPRQGSQPQHF. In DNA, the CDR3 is TGTGCCAGTAGTCCCCGACAGGGGAGTCAGCCCCAGCATTTT.

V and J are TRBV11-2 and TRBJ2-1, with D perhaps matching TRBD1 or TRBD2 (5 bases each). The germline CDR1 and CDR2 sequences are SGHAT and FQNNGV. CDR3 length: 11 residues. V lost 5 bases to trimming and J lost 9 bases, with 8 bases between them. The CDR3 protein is CASSRGGEQFF. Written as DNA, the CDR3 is TGTGCCAGCAGCCGTGGGGGTGAGCAGTTCTTC.

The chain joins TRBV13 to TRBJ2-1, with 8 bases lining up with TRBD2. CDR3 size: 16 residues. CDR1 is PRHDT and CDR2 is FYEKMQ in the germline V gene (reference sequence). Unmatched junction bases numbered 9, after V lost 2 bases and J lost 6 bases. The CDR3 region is CASSLRTGGPSNEQFF. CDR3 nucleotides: TGTGCCAGCAGCTTAAGGACGGGAGGGCCTTCCAATGAGCAGTTCTTC.

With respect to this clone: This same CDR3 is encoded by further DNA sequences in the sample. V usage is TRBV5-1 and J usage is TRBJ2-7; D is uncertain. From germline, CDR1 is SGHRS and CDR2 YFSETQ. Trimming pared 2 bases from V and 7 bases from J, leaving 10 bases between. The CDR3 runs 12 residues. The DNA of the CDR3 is TGCGCCAGCAGCTTAAGTCTGGGGGAGCAGTACTTC. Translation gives CASSLSLGEQYF.